This T cell receptor (beta chain) was sequenced during a study of cytomegalovirus exposure and HLA in healthy donors. Study-wide context: Most donors, 81% of around 400 genotyped, fell in the Caucasian-associated ancestry cluster.

Study outcomes and limitations: The investigators catalogued 164 TCR beta chains as cytomegalovirus-associated. A later analysis reportedly found fewer N-insertions in an Asian-associated ancestry cluster than the approximately 670-donor mean.

PCR was performed using 60 Vbeta and 13 Jbeta primers. Only in-frame clones appear in the TCRdb table, and some are missing; sequencing was by immunoSEQ multiplex PCR. The sample holds roughly 120,000 clones, around two thirds seen once. Notes on this clone: The antigen remains undetermined.

The clonotype was recovered from a woman in her thirties or forties in good health and CMV-seropositive. The sequenced sample consisted of PBMCs.

The CDR3 region is CASRWTGPLNSPLHF. As DNA, the CDR3 is TGTGCCAGTAGGTGGACAGGGCCCCTAAATTCACCCCTCCACTTT. J is TRBJ1-6 and V is TRBV19; 8 bases fit TRBD1. Germline V lookup: CDR1 LNHDA, CDR2 SQIVND (reference sequence). The CDR3 spans 15 residues. V was pared by 6 bases and J by 7 bases, with 8 bases of the junction left unmatched.